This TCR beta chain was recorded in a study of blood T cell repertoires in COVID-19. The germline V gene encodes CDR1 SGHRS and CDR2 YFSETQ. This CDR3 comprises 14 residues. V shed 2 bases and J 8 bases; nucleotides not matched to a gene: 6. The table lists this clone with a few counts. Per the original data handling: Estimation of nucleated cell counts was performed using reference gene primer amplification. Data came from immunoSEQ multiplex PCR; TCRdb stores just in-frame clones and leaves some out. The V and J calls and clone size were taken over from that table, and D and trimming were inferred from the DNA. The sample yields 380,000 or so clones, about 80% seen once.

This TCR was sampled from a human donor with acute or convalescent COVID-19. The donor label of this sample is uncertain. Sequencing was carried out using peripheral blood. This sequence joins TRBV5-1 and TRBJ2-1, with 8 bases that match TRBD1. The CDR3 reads CASSFGQGRDEQFF. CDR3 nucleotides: TGCGCCAGCAGCTTTGGACAGGGCAGGGATGAGCAGTTCTTC. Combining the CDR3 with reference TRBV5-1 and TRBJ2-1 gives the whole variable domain KAGVTQTPRYLIKTRGQQVTLSCSPISGHRSVSWYQQTPGQGLQFLFEYFSETQRNKGNFPGRFSGRQFSNSRSEMNVSTLELGDSALYLCASSFGQGRDEQFFGPGTRLTVL.